This T cell receptor (beta chain) was sequenced for a study of blood T cell repertoires in COVID-19. On the study more broadly: The origin of the acute and convalescent COVID-19 samples was the United States, Italy and Spain.

Repertoires were generated with immunoSEQ multiplex PCR, while TCRdb's copy carries only in-frame clones and drops some. The table has about 140,000 clones, over 70% seen once; the top ten hold roughly 5%. Per germline, CDR1 LNHDA and CDR2 SQIVND (reference sequence). The CDR3 extends over 14 amino acids. V shed 5 bases and J shed 5 bases, with 16 bases lying between them. V gene TRBV19 combines with J gene TRBJ2-7, with TRBD2 as a possible D gene (6 bases). The source of this sequence is a man between 65 and 85 years old who had been exposed to COVID-19. Sequencing used PBMCs or T cells enriched from blood (not recorded which). CDR3 amino acids: CASSWRGTGDEQYF. The CDR3 DNA reads as TGTGCCAGTAGTTGGCGGGGCACAGGCGACGAGCAGTACTTC.